The text below deals with one T cell receptor (beta chain). No antigen is known for it. Base qualities are not at hand, and no much larger clone is one base apart. The data belong to a study of cytomegalovirus exposure and HLA in healthy donors listed by TCRdb under 2017. As for the study more broadly: An earlier analysis of several hundred of the donors reported under 300 Gb of sequence data and 95 million to 120 million unique TCR beta sequences obtained from 180 million or so T cells. An early release covering more than 500 HLA-typed donors comprised about 320 gigabases of sequencing data and tens of millions of unique TCR sequences. The genetic ancestry cluster associated with self-reported Caucasian donors included 81% of the 398 genotyped donors. The study aimed to test whether signatures of past pathogen exposure could be identified by cataloging public T cell receptors. The T cell repertoires of roughly 660 subjects were profiled by immunosequencing and related to cytomegalovirus serostatus. Besides the first cohort of more than 650 subjects, a separate validation cohort made up of some 110 different subjects was used. The study combined high-throughput TCR immunosequencing, statistical association of individual TCRs with disease status, and machine learning to predict cytomegalovirus infection status. In a later analysis, previously published TCR beta repertoires from 670 or so donors were re-analyzed and high-resolution HLA genotyping was added so that TCR occurrence patterns could be studied. In the later analysis, no new phenotypic data were used to find candidate immune exposures; instead, reliance was placed on TCR beta sequences and their occurrence across donors. An earlier analysis of approximately 580 of the donors used high-throughput TCR beta sequencing to judge whether each TCR beta V gene segment behaved as functional or pseudogenic. Alongside the repertoire data, information on donor age, sex, ethnicity and CMV serostatus was compiled. In a later genetic analysis, genome-wide SNP genotypes for about 55% of the roughly 700 donors were used, and that subset was treated as a discovery cohort. Every discovery cohort repertoire had been produced on one sequencing platform. HLA typing included class I and class II loci at four-digit resolution. The number of donors typed differed by locus, with roughly 629-640 for A, B, C, DRB1 and DQB1, around 500 for DQA1, 606 for DPA1, and under 490 for DPB1. About five DR-DQ haplotypes were treated as single units for association and clustering because of strong linkage in the cohort. Among 398 genotyped donors of the cohort, an average of approximately 250,000 unique TCR beta nucleotide sequences were sequenced per donor, roughly 20% of them non-productive.

Library prep was done by the immunoSEQ multiplex PCR assay. The multiplex PCR relied on a mix of 60 forward primers for TCR Vbeta segments and 13 reverse primers for TCR Jbeta segments. A multiplex PCR assay on genomic DNA amplified the CDR3 region of rearranged TCR beta genes. On the Illumina HiSeq System, the amplified TCR beta libraries were sequenced as 87-base-pair reads. The authors' pipeline ran thus. Across the 500 to 750 repertoires, a later analysis counted some 80 million unique TCR beta chains, about 10 million of which were shared by at least two donors. Raw reads were error-corrected and collapsed into unique sequences with a nearest-neighbor algorithm that merged closely related sequences to remove PCR and sequencing errors. CDR3 sequences were aligned to IMGT reference sequences to assign V, D and J gene segments. Each retained sequence needed at least a six-nucleotide match to both a V gene segment and a J gene segment. Rearrangements were called productive when the CDR3 lacked stop codons and stayed in frame with V and J; all others were non-productive. Following IMGT convention, CDR3 was defined as the stretch from the second conserved V-encoded cysteine to the conserved J-encoded phenylalanine. The earlier analysis of a few hundred of the donors excluded sequences that lacked an unambiguous match to a single V gene segment. An earlier analysis of some 610 of the donors called V segments functional above 56.7% productive rearrangements and segregating when the between-donor standard deviation exceeded 5%. A statistical classification framework was developed to diagnose cytomegalovirus status using the catalog of TCR beta chain sequences. V and J gene assignment, in a later analysis, came from comparing TCR nucleotide sequences with IMGT/GENE-DB human TR gene sequences. A later analysis assigned CDR3 sequences and most-parsimonious VDJ recombination scenarios with the TCRdist pipeline. A later analysis defined each TCR beta chain by its CDR3 amino acid sequence plus V-gene family, and excluded reads lacking a unique V-gene family. In a later analysis, 500 to 700 highly shared, low-generation-probability nucleotide sequences were removed to address suspected cross-contamination and a sequencing artifact. In a later analysis, a clonal expansion index was calculated for each public chain from normalized within-repertoire ranks of inferred template counts. In a later analysis, generation probabilities were computed with a VDJ recombination model fitted to out-of-frame rearrangements, and the resulting probabilities were checked against IGoR. A later analysis scored TCR-TCR, TCR-HLA and TCR-CMV co-occurrence with hypergeometric tests, applying a repertoire-size bias correction to TCR pairs. A later analysis estimated false discovery rates by permuting HLA or CMV assignments 20 times. In a later analysis, co-occurring TCRs were grouped with DBSCAN, and TCRdist sequence similarity was added when clustering was performed within HLA-allele-positive subsets. Co-occurrence clustering excluded repertoires with fewer than 30,000 or more than 120,000 public chains, plus five with anomalous nucleotide sharing. TCRdb re-hosts the immuneACCESS table, in-frame sequences only. Its copies lack some clones; in the studies checked, an unresolved V gene accounts for under half of them, and the cause for the rest is not known. That table gives V, J and clone size, and the DNA gave D and trimming. This sample comprises 100,000 to 150,000 clones, 74% of them detected only once. 4% to 5% of the sample goes to the ten largest clones.

Clipping removes 0 bases from V and 2 bases from J, with 4 as the unmatched junction base count. CDR1 and CDR2 were assigned from the germline V gene as SGDLS and YYNGEE. The CDR3, cysteine through phenylalanine, is 15 amino acids long. The CDR3 DNA has 45 bases and is translated from base 1. On the study overall, not on this receptor specifically: While some public TCRs were present in many individuals, most TCR sequences turned up only very rarely across donors. A total of some 180 TCR beta chains were listed by the study as associated with cytomegalovirus. When HLA alleles, especially DR and DQ, strongly co-occurred, attributing TCR associations to individual alleles was difficult. In a later analysis, TCR association rates were found to vary across HLA loci, with the most associated TCRs seen for DRB1 alleles and the fewest for HLA-C alleles. A cluster of highly shared sequence variants was judged likely to represent a technical artifact of the sequencing pipeline. According to a later analysis, most CMV-associated TCR beta chains appeared to be HLA-restricted, and the HLA associations seemed to be driven largely by CMV exposure. Correlated functional status among segregating V segments might be attributable to linkage disequilibrium, but an unknown experimental factor could not be ruled out. According to a later analysis, parvovirus B19, influenza, CMV and Epstein-Barr virus appeared linked to several top co-occurrence clusters. In a later genetic analysis, a missense DCLRE1C variant was associated with V-gene and J-gene trimming of TCR beta chains, and the association was replicated in an independent cohort. Compared with the approximately 700-donor mean, donors in an Asian-associated ancestry cluster had fewer N-insertions in productive TCRs, according to a later genetic analysis. Because counts were too low, 15 to 20 rarely observed V segments, including chromosome 9 orphons, were left out of the earlier analysis of some 600 of the donors. A further reported finding was that TCR beta sequences accurately predicted the HLA-A and HLA-B alleles for most subjects in the first cohort. Some IMGT-functional V segments, including TRBV6-2 and TRBV6-3, could not be distinguished by the 87-base-pair reads and were therefore excluded. In vitro tests confirmed that three of the cytomegalovirus-associated TCR beta chains recognize cytomegalovirus antigens. At a false discovery rate of 0.05, a later analysis linked about 16,000 TCR beta sequences to specific HLA alleles. An earlier analysis of 587 of the donors showed that most TCR beta V segments appeared in productive rearrangements either about 87% or about 30% of the time, which broadly matched IMGT annotations. In a later analysis, HLA-associated TCR beta chains showed more clonal expansion and lower generation probabilities than non-associated chains that were equally common. The authors suggested that the approach could potentially be generalized to other disease states and immunological phenotypes. The classifier was reported to diagnose cytomegalovirus status with high specificity and sensitivity in both the original and validation cohorts. CMV serostatus was the only immune exposure information available for the cohort. Only TCR beta chains were sequenced in this cohort, and the absence of alpha or paired-chain data limited detectable features. Because HLA typing was missing for some donors at each locus, association tests included only the typed subset. Sequencing depth was assumed to be roughly uniform across donors in the presence/absence analyses, though that assumption may not hold.

The cohort consisted of 670 or so healthy bone marrow donors. All cohort members were sampled while nominally healthy, although unrecorded immune exposures were likely present. The donor tested CMV seropositive and was one of the 289 seropositive cohort members. A peripheral blood sample was collected from each donor, and TCR beta sequencing was performed on peripheral blood mononuclear cells. Genomic DNA extraction from the blood cell samples was performed with the Qiagen DNeasy Blood Extraction Kit. The sequenced sample was PBMCs. The TCR originated in a woman aged 45-60 years in good health and CMV-seropositive. Recombination connected TRBV9 to TRBJ1-1, with 7 central nucleotides matching TRBD1. The nucleotide sequence is given as TGTGCCAGCAGCGTAGTTTCAGGGGGTAACACTGAAGCTTTCTTT. Its product reads: CASSVVSGGNTEAFF.